These 7 T cell receptor beta chains were all obtained from the same sample, sequenced in a study of blood T cells in healthy people across ages. For the second PCR, which ran for roughly 6 to 11 cycles, a sample-barcoded 5' primer and a J-beta primer mix were used. MiXCR, applied by TCRdb to the 5' RACE reads, yields one record per CDR3 protein. This repertoire shows 1.5 million to 2 million distinct CDR3 sequences, almost 35% found once; its top ten account for approximately 11%. Sequencing was carried out using blood. The receptors stem from a woman aged 25 to 39 in good health.

This chain uses TRBV20-1 with TRBJ2-1, with 13 bases matching TRBD2. The V segment lost 3 bases and the J segment 8 bases; nucleotides outside the gene matches: 13. CDR3 length: 17 residues. Germline V gene lookup returns CDR1 DFQATT and CDR2 SNEGSKA (reference sequence). The CDR3 sequence: CSASSILAGGPRDEQFF. The CDR3 region has the DNA TGCAGTGCTAGCTCGATACTAGCGGGAGGGCCTAGGGATGAGCAGTTCTTC.

This clonotype has just a few counts. J is TRBJ2-1 and V is TRBV28; D may be TRBD2 (6 bases). V lost 2 bases and J 4 bases, leaving 15 bases between the germline ends. This CDR3 contains 16 residues. From germline, CDR1 is MDHEN and CDR2 SYDVKM. The CDR3 spells CASSLRGTLGYNEQFF. For the CDR3, the DNA is TGTGCCAGCAGTTTACGAGGGACTCTAGGGTACAATGAGCAGTTCTTC.

This clonotype occurred many times. The chain is built from TRBV10-3 and TRBJ2-7; the D gene is possibly TRBD2 (6 bases). Germline lookup yields CDR1 ENHRY and CDR2 SYGVKD. This CDR3 is built from 12 residues. Trimming removed 9 bases at V and 6 bases at J, with 15 bases between. DNA for the CDR3: TGTGCCATGAGGGCTGGGGGAGGCGAGCAGTACTTC. It translates to CAMRAGGGEQYF.

The V and J genes are TRBV6-1 and TRBJ2-7; D unclear. V dropped 0 bases and J dropped 3 bases, with 9 bases sitting between them. This CDR3 is built from 14 residues. CDR1 is MNHNS, CDR2 SASEGT, per germline. DNA for the CDR3: TGTGCCAGCAGTGAAGCGGAGTGGAACTACGAGCAGTACTTC. This codes for CASSEAEWNYEQYF.

The chain has TRBV20-1 and TRBJ1-1, with TRBD1 as a possible D gene (6 bases). The CDR3 runs 16 residues. In germline, CDR1 is DFQATT, CDR2 SNEGSKA (reference sequence). V was cut by 0 bases and J by 4 bases, with 18 bases left in between. The CDR3 here is CSARDRTGKGVTEAFF. CDR3 nucleotides: TGCAGTGCTAGAGATAGAACGGGCAAGGGGGTCACTGAAGCTTTCTTT.

V gene TRBV11-2 combines with J gene TRBJ1-1; D possibly corresponds to TRBD1 (5 bases). Per germline, CDR1 SGHAT and CDR2 FQNNGV. V was trimmed by 8 bases and J by 6 bases, leaving 13 bases between them. This CDR3 spans 12 amino acids. CDR3 in amino acids: CASYDQGAEAFF. The CDR3 DNA follows: TGTGCCAGCTATGACCAGGGAGCTGAAGCTTTCTTT.

The J gene is TRBJ1-1, the V gene TRBV5-1; D might be TRBD1 (5 bases). The CDR3 covers 15 residues. Looked up from germline, CDR1 is SGHRS and CDR2 is YFSETQ. With 3 bases removed from V and 1 base from J, the gap between germline ends came to 13 bases. The CDR3 DNA sequence: TGCGCCAGCAGCTGGGGTGGGACGGAGAACACTGAAGCTTTCTTT. This gives the protein CASSWGGTENTEAFF.